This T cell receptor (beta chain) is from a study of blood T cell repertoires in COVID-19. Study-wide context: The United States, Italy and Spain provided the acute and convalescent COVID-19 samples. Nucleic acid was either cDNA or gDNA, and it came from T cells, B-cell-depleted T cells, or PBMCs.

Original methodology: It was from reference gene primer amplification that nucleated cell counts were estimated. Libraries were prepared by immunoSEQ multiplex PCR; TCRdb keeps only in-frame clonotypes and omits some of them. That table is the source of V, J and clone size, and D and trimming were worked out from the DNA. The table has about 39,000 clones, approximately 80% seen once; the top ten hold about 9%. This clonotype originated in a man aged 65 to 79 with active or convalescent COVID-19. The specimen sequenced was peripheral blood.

CDR3 region: CASRPAGASSYEQYF. The CDR3 DNA follows: TGCGCCAGCAGACCAGCGGGGGCCTCTTCGTACGAGCAGTACTTC. The rearrangement uses TRBV10-2 and TRBJ2-7; TRBD2 agrees at 8 bases. CDR1 WSHSY and CDR2 SAAADI come from the germline V gene. With 6 bases clipped from V and 4 bases from J, the junction kept 11 bases outside the gene matches. The CDR3 has 15 residues.